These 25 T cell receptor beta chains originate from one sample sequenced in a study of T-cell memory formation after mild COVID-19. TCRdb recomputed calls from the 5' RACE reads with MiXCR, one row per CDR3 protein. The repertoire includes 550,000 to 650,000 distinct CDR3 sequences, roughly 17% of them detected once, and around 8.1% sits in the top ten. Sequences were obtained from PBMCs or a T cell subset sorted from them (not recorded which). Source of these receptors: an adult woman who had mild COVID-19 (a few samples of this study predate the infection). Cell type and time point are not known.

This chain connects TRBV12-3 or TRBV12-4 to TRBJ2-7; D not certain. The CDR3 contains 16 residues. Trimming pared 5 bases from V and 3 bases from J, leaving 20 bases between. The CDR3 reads CASSPNPRPYYYEQYF. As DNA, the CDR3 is TGTGCCAGCAGTCCCAACCCGCGGCCTTACTACTACGAGCAGTACTTC.

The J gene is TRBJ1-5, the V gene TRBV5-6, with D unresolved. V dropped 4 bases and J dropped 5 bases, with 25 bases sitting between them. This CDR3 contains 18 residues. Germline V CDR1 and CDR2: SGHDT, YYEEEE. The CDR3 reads CASSRSNYEGNMYQPQHF. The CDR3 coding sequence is TGTGCCAGCAGCCGTAGCAACTACGAGGGAAACATGTATCAGCCCCAGCATTTT.

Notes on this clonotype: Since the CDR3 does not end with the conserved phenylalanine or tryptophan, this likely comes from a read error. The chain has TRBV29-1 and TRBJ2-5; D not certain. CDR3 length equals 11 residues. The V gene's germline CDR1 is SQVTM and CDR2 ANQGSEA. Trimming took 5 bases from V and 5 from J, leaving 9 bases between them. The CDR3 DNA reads TGCAGCGTTAGGGTTGGGGAGACCCAGTACTTA. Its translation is CSVRVGETQYL.

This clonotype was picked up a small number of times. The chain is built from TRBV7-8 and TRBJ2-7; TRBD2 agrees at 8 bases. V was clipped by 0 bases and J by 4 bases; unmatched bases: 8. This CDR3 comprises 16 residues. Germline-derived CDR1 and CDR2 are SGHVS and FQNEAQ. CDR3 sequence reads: CASSLASGLGFYEQYF. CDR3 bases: TGTGCCAGCAGCTTAGCCTCGGGACTAGGTTTTTACGAGCAGTACTTC.

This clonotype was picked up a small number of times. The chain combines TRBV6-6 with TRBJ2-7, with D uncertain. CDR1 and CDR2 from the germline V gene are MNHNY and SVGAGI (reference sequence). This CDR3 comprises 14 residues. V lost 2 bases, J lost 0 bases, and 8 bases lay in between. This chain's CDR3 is CASSYGSYSYEQYF. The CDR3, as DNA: TGTGCCAGCAGTTACGGCAGCTACTCCTACGAGCAGTACTTC.

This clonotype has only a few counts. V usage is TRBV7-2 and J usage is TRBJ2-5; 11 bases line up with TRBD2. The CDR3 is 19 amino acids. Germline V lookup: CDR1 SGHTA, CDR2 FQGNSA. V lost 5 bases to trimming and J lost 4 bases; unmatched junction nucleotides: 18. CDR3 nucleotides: TGTGCCAGCAGCCCGAGGGGCATTCGACTAGCGGGAATATCAGAGACCCAGTACTTC. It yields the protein CASSPRGIRLAGISETQYF.

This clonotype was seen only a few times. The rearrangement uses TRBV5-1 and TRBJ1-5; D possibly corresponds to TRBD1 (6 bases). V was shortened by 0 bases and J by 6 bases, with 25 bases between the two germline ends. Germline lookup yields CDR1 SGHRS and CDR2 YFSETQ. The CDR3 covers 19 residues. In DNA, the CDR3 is TGCGCCAGCAGCTTGGAGCTAAAATTCGGTCACAGGGACGGTCAGCCCCAGCATTTT. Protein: CASSLELKFGHRDGQPQHF. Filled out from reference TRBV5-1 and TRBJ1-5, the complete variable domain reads KAGVTQTPRYLIKTRGQQVTLSCSPISGHRSVSWYQQTPGQGLQFLFEYFSETQRNKGNFPGRFSGRQFSNSRSEMNVSTLELGDSALYLCASSLELKFGHRDGQPQHFGDGTRLSIL.

Here the CDR3 reads CASSYVQTYNEQFF. The CDR3 DNA reads TGTGCCAGCAGTTACGTGCAGACCTACAATGAGCAGTTCTTC. The chain carries TRBV6-5 and TRBJ2-1; D not certain. Trimming stripped 2 bases from V and 2 bases from J, with 7 bases between. Germline values: CDR1 MNHEY, CDR2 SVGAGI. The CDR3 has 14 amino acids.

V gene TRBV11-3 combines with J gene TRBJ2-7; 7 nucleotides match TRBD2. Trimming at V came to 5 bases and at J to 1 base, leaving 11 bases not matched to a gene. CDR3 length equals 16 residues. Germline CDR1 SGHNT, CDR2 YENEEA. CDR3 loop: CASSRPPLGGSYEQYF. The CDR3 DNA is TGTGCCAGCAGCAGGCCCCCCCTGGGGGGGTCCTACGAGCAGTACTTC.

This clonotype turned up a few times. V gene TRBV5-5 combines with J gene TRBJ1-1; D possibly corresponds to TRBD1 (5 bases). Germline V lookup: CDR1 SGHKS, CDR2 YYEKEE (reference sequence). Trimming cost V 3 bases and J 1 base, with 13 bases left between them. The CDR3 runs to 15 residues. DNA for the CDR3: TGTGCCAGCAGCTACCCGGGACCCAGGAACACTGAAGCTTTCTTT. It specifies CASSYPGPRNTEAFF.

The CDR3 sequence: CASSFQGPSYEQYF. CDR3 coding DNA: TGCGCCAGCAGCTTCCAGGGACCCTCCTACGAGCAGTACTTC. The gene calls are TRBV5-1 and TRBJ2-7, with D perhaps given as TRBD1 or TRBD2 (5 bases each). CDR3 length equals 14 residues. V lost 2 bases and J lost 0, with 9 bases in between. Per the germline V gene, CDR1 is SGHRS and CDR2 is YFSETQ.

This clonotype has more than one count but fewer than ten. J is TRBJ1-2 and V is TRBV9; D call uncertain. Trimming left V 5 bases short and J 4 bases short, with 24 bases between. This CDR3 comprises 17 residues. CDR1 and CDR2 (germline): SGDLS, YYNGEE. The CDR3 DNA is TGTGCCAGCAGTCCCGAGGGCCTAGTAAATCCCCGCTATGGCTACACCTTC. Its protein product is CASSPEGLVNPRYGYTF.

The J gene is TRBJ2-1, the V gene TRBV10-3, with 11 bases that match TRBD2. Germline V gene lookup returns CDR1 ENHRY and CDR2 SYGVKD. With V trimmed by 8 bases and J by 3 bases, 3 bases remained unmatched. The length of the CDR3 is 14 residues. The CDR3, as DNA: TGTGCCATCGCGGGACTAGCGGACTACAATGAGCAGTTCTTC. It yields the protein CAIAGLADYNEQFF.

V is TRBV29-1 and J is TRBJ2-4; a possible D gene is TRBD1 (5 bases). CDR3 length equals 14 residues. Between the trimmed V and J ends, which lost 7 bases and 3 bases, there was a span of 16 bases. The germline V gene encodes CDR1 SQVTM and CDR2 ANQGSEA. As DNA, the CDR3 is TGCAGCGCAACAGGTGCTCTAGGCAAAAACATTCAGTACTTC. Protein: CSATGALGKNIQYF.

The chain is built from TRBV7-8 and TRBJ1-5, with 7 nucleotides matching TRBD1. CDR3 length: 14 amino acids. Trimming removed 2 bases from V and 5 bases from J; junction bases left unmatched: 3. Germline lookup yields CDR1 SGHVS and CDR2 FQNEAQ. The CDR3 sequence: CASSLNTGDQPQHF. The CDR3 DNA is TGTGCCAGCAGCTTAAACACAGGGGATCAGCCCCAGCATTTT.

The DNA of the CDR3 is TGTGCCAGCAGTTCCGGACTAGCGGGTATCTACGAGCAGTACTTC. Residues: CASSSGLAGIYEQYF. The rearrangement links TRBV12-3 or TRBV12-4 to TRBJ2-7, with TRBD2 matching over 11 bases. The CDR3 contains 15 residues. Germline trimming cut 4 bases from V and 3 bases from J; bases unmatched to any gene: 5.

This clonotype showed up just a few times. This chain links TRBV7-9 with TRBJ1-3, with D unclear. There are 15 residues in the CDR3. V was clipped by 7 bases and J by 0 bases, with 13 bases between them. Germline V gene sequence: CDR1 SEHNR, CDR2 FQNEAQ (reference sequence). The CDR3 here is CASTFLRSSGNTIYF. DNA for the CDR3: TGTGCCAGCACCTTTCTCAGGAGCTCTGGAAACACCATATATTTT.

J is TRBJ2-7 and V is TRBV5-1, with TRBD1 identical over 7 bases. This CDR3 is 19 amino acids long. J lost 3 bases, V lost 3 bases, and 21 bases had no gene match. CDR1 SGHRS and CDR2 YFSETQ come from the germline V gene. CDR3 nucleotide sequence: TGCGCCAGCAGCTGGGATCTCAGACAGGGCAATAGAGGGTACTACGAGCAGTACTTC. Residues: CASSWDLRQGNRGYYEQYF.

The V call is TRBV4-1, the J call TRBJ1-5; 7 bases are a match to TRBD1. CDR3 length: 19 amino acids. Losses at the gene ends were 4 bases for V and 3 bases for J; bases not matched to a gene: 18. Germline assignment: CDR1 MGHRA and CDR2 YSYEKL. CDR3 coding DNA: TGCGCCAGCAGCCGTAGCATTGATTTCCAGAGGGGGCTCAATCAGCCCCAGCATTTT. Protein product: CASSRSIDFQRGLNQPQHF.

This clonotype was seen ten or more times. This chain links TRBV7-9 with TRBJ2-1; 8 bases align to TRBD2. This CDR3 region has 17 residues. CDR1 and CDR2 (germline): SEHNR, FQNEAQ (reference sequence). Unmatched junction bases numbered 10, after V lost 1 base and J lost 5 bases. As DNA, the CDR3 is TGTGCCAGCAGCTTAGTAGCGGGACTACCTAATAACAATGAGCAGTTCTTC. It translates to CASSLVAGLPNNNEQFF. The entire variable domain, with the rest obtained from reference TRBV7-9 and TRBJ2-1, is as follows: DTGVSQNPRHKITKRGQNVTFRCDPISEHNRLYWYRQTLGQGPEFLTYFQNEAQLEKSRLLSDRFSAERPKGSFSTLEIQRTEQGDSAMYLCASSLVAGLPNNNEQFFGPGTRLTVL.

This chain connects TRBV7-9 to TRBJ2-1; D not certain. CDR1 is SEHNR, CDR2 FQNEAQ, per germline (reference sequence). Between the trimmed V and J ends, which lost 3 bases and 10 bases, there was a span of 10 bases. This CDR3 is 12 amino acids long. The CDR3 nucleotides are TGTGCCAGCAGCTTTTCGGGCCTGGAGCAGTTCTTC. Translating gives CASSFSGLEQFF. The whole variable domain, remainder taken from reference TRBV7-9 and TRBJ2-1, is DTGVSQNPRHKITKRGQNVTFRCDPISEHNRLYWYRQTLGQGPEFLTYFQNEAQLEKSRLLSDRFSAERPKGSFSTLEIQRTEQGDSAMYLCASSFSGLEQFFGPGTRLTVL.

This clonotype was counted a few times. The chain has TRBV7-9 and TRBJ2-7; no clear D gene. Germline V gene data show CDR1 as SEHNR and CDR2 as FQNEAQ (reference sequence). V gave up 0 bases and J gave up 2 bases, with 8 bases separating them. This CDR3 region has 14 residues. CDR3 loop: CASSLASFAYEQYF. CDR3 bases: TGTGCCAGCAGCTTAGCCTCGTTCGCCTACGAGCAGTACTTC.

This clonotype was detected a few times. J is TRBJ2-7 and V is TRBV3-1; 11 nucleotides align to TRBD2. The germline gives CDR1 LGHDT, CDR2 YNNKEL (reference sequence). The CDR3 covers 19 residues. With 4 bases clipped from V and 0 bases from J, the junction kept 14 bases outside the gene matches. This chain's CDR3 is CASSLEPLAGAYPSYEQYF. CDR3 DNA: TGTGCCAGCAGCCTCGAACCACTAGCGGGGGCGTATCCCTCCTACGAGCAGTACTTC.

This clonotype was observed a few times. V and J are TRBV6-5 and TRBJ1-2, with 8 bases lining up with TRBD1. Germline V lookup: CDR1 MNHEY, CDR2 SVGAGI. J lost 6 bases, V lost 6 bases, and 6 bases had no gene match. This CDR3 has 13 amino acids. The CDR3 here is CASRTGADHGYTF. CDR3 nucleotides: TGTGCCAGCAGGACAGGGGCGGACCATGGCTACACCTTC.

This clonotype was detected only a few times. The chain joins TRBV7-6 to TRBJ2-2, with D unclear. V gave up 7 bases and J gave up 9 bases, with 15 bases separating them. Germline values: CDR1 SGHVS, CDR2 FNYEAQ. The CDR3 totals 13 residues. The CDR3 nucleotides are TGTGCCAGCACCACCCCACAGAAACGGGAGCTGTTTTTT. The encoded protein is CASTTPQKRELFF.